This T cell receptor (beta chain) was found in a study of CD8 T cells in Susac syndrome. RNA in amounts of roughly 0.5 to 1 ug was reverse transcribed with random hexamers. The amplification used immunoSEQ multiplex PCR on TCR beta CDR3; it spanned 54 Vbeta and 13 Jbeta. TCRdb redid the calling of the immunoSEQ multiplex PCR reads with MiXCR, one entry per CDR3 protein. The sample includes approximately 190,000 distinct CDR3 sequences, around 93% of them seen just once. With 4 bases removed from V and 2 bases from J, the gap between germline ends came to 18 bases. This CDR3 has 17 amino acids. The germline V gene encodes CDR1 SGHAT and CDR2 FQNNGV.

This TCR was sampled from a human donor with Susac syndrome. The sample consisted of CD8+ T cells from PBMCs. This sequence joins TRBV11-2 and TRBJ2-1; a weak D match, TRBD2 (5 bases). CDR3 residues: CASSSAASSSAYNEQFF. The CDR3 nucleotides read TGTGCCAGCAGCTCCGCGGCTTCTAGCTCTGCCTACAATGAGCAGTTCTTC.